The 29 T cell receptor beta chains reported below all come from one sample, sequenced in a study of molecular identifiers for immune sequencing clone quantification. TCRdb re-analysed the PCR reads in MiXCR, keeping a single row per CDR3 protein. The profile shows about 320,000 distinct CDR3 sequences, roughly 24% of them singletons. The source material was naive CD8+ T cells from blood, with Jurkat cell RNA spiked in. Described subset: FACS-sorted CD8+CD4-CCR7+CD45RA+ naive T cells. The receptors here all came from a human donor in good health. Some libraries in this study had Jurkat cell RNA spiked in.

This clonotype was detected many times. The chain has TRBV20-1 and TRBJ2-6; maybe TRBD1 (5 bases). Germline V gives CDR1 DFQATT, CDR2 SNEGSKA (reference sequence). The CDR3 has 17 amino acids. Trimming took 6 bases from V and 0 from J, leaving 18 bases between them. The CDR3 bases are TGCAGTGCAGATTTTGGACATACGAGCTCTGGGGCCAACGTCCTGACTTTC. As protein: CSADFGHTSSGANVLTF.

This clonotype came up a few times. The chain links TRBV29-1 to TRBJ2-7; D may correspond to TRBD1 or TRBD2 (6 bases each). The germline V gene encodes CDR1 SQVTM and CDR2 ANQGSEA. This CDR3 is built from 13 residues. The V end was cut by 1 base, the J end by 3 bases, with 10 bases between. CDR3 DNA: TGCAGCGTTGAAGGAGAGGGGGGCTACGAGCAGTACTTC. Residues: CSVEGEGGYEQYF.

Ten or more counts support this clonotype. The rearrangement links TRBV27 to TRBJ2-1; D gene unclear. V dropped 0 bases and J dropped 10 bases, with 10 bases sitting between them. The CDR3 is made up of 13 amino acids. The germline gives CDR1 MNHEY, CDR2 SMNVEV (reference sequence). The CDR3 loop reads CASSLSAPREQFF. The CDR3 region has the DNA TGTGCCAGCAGTTTATCCGCCCCCCGGGAGCAGTTCTTC.

The chain couples TRBV27 to TRBJ2-1; 8 positions agree with TRBD2. The CDR3 spans 17 residues. Trimming removed 5 bases from V and 0 bases from J; junction bases left unmatched: 9. Germline CDR1 reads MNHEY; CDR2 reads SMNVEV (reference sequence). This CDR3 is CASSPHLAGPSYNEQFF. The CDR3 DNA sequence: TGTGCCAGCAGTCCACACTTAGCGGGACCCTCCTACAATGAGCAGTTCTTC.

V usage is TRBV12-2 and J usage is TRBJ2-5; TRBD2 was called by the table and not checked on the DNA. TRBV12-2 is deemed a pseudogene. The CDR3 consists of 22 residues. In DNA, the CDR3 is TGTGCAAGTCGCTTCCCTCCCGACTATCAACTAGCGGGGGGGCCTAGGACGGAGACCCAGTACTTC. It translates to CASRFPPDYQLAGGPRTETQYF.

On this clonotype: Given a much more abundant clone one base away, this may be a read error. The J gene is TRBJ1-5, the V gene TRBV5-6; D gene ambiguous. Germline CDR1 reads SGHDT; CDR2 reads YYEEEE. The CDR3 totals 14 residues. CDR3 coding DNA: TGTGCCTGCAGCTTGGCCGATGGGAATCAGCCCCAGCATTTT. Translating it yields CACSLADGNQPQHF. Complete variable domain (other parts from reference TRBV5-6 and TRBJ1-5): DAGVTQSPTHLIKTRGQQVTLRCSPKSGHDTVSWYQQALGQGPQFIFQYYEEEERQRGNFPDRFSGHQFPNYSSELNVNALLLGDSALYLCACSLADGNQPQHFGDGTRLSIL.

This chain uses TRBV7-9 with TRBJ2-2; TRBD1 matches at 9 bases. The ends lost 5 bases at V and 3 bases at J; junction bases unmatched: 7. Looked up from germline, CDR1 is SEHNR and CDR2 is FQNEAQ (reference sequence). This CDR3 is 16 amino acids long. The CDR3, as DNA: TGTGCCAGCAGCCCCCGGACAGGGGTTTACACCGGGGAGCTGTTTTTT. This encodes CASSPRTGVYTGELFF. The entire variable domain, with the rest obtained from reference TRBV7-9 and TRBJ2-2, is as follows: DTGVSQNPRHKITKRGQNVTFRCDPISEHNRLYWYRQTLGQGPEFLTYFQNEAQLEKSRLLSDRFSAERPKGSFSTLEIQRTEQGDSAMYLCASSPRTGVYTGELFFGEGSRLTVL.

Only a few counts were recorded for this clonotype. The chain uses TRBV27 and TRBJ2-2, with D perhaps TRBD2 (5 bases). Trimming cost V 5 bases and J 7 bases, with 11 bases left between them. The CDR3 extends over 13 amino acids. Germline lookup yields CDR1 MNHEY and CDR2 SMNVEV (reference sequence). CDR3 loop: CASSAAGGGELFF. The DNA for the CDR3 is TGTGCCAGCAGTGCCGCGGGCGGCGGGGAGCTGTTTTTT.

The chain is built from TRBV4-3 and TRBJ1-1; 12 bases match TRBD1. CDR1 and CDR2 (germline): LGHNA, YSLEER. V shed 3 bases and J 0 bases; nucleotides not matched to a gene: 2. CDR3 length: 16 amino acids. The CDR3 region has the DNA TGCGCCAGCAGCCACGGGACAGGGGGCATGAACACTGAAGCTTTCTTT. Translation gives CASSHGTGGMNTEAFF.

A word on this clonotype: It may be a read error: a sequence one base away is much more abundant. This chain connects TRBV12-3 or TRBV12-4 to TRBJ1-2; weak D call: TRBD1 (6 bases). This CDR3 region has 15 residues. With 5 bases removed from V and 5 bases from J, the gap between germline ends came to 18 bases. The CDR3 DNA follows: TGTGCCAGCAGTGTCCGGGACACTCTCTCGTATGGCTACACCTTC. This sequence encodes CASSVRDTLSYGYTF.

This clonotype was seen more than once but under ten times. The V and J genes are TRBV7-2 and TRBJ2-7; TRBD2 matches 10 bases. Germline assignment: CDR1 SGHTA and CDR2 FQGNSA. The ends lost 4 bases at V and 3 bases at J; junction bases unmatched: 6. The CDR3 is 15 residues long. This CDR3 reads CASSSPSGRDYEQYF. The CDR3 region has the DNA TGTGCCAGCAGCTCCCCCAGCGGGAGGGACTACGAGCAGTACTTC.

This clonotype was found a few times. J is TRBJ1-1 and V is TRBV2; TRBD1 is a possible D gene (5 bases). The V gene lost 6 bases and the J gene lost 0 bases, with 14 bases spanning the gap. Germline V CDR1 and CDR2: SNHLY, FYNNEI. The CDR3 loop spans 15 amino acids. CDR3 coding DNA: TGTGCCAGCAGGGAACCGGGACGGATGAACACTGAAGCTTTCTTT. This translates into CASREPGRMNTEAFF.

The chain has TRBV12-2 and TRBJ1-2. TRBV12-2 is annotated as a pseudogene. CDR3 length: 15 amino acids. The CDR3 loop is CASRLPILGNYGYTF. As DNA, the CDR3 is TGTGCAAGTCGCTTACCAATACTCGGAAACTATGGCTACACCTTC.

The chain carries TRBV7-9 and TRBJ2-7; tentative D call: TRBD2 (5 bases). Germline V lookup: CDR1 SEHNR, CDR2 FQNEAQ (reference sequence). This CDR3 is built from 16 residues. V lost 4 bases and J lost 9, with 25 bases in between. CDR3 DNA sequence: TGTGCCAGCAGCTCACCCATAGACGACTATACCTCGTGGCAGTACTTC. Translated: CASSSPIDDYTSWQYF. The whole variable domain, filled in from reference TRBV7-9 and TRBJ2-7, reads DTGVSQNPRHKITKRGQNVTFRCDPISEHNRLYWYRQTLGQGPEFLTYFQNEAQLEKSRLLSDRFSAERPKGSFSTLEIQRTEQGDSAMYLCASSSPIDDYTSWQYFGPGTRLTVT.

The chain combines TRBV9 with TRBJ1-6; weak D call: TRBD1 (5 bases). This CDR3 comprises 14 residues. CDR1 is SGDLS and CDR2 is YYNGEE in the germline V gene. The V end was cut by 4 bases, the J end by 6 bases, with 11 bases between. CDR3 nucleotides: TGTGCCAGCAGCCCCCAGGGAAGTAATTCACCCCTCCACTTT. This gives the protein CASSPQGSNSPLHF.

This clonotype was counted at least ten times. The rearrangement uses TRBV27 and TRBJ2-7, with a possible D match to TRBD2 (5 bases). CDR1 and CDR2 (germline): MNHEY, SMNVEV (reference sequence). V shed 6 bases and J shed 4 bases, with 13 bases lying between them. The CDR3 consists of 13 residues. CDR3 in amino acids: CASSHDPGYEQYF. CDR3 bases: TGTGCCAGCAGCCACGACCCGGGGTACGAGCAGTACTTC.

Points on this clonotype: A much larger clonotype is one base distant, so this may be a read error. This chain links TRBV7-9 with TRBJ2-1, with D uncertain. Germline lookup yields CDR1 SEHNR and CDR2 FQNEAQ (reference sequence). Trimming removed 5 bases at V and 7 bases at J, with 6 bases between. The CDR3 runs to 11 residues. The CDR3 nucleotides are TGTGCCAGCAGCCATGTGAATGAGCAGTTCTTC. Translating it yields CASSHVNEQFF.

This clonotype was observed many times. J is TRBJ2-4 and V is TRBV29-1; 9 nucleotides line up with TRBD1. The ends lost 1 base at V and 7 bases at J; junction bases unmatched: 8. Germline values: CDR1 SQVTM, CDR2 ANQGSEA. There are 15 residues in the CDR3. Here the CDR3 DNA reads TGCAGCGTTGAAGGGGGCTGGACAGGGGTGAACATTCAGTACTTC. It translates to CSVEGGWTGVNIQYF. The whole variable domain, remainder taken from reference TRBV29-1 and TRBJ2-4, is SAVISQKPSRDICQRGTSLTIQCQVDSQVTMMFWYRQQPGQSLTLIATANQGSEATYESGFVIDKFPISRPNLTFSTLTVSNMSPEDSSIYLCSVEGGWTGVNIQYFGAGTRLSVL.

The V and J genes are TRBV6-2 or TRBV6-3 and TRBJ2-3, with 9 bases that match TRBD2. The CDR3 covers 16 residues. CDR1 MNHEY and CDR2 SVGEGT come from the germline V gene. V was pared by 8 bases and J by 0 bases, with 9 bases of the junction left unmatched. The CDR3 DNA reads as TGTGCCAGCGACCCGGCGGGAGGGCGGAGCACAGATACGCAGTATTTT. Its translation: CASDPAGGRSTDTQYF.

Turning to this clonotype: This may come from a read error, since a much larger clone is one base off. The V call is TRBV7-9, the J call TRBJ2-2; perhaps TRBD2 as D (6 bases). Between the trimmed V and J ends, which lost 4 bases and 6 bases, there was a span of 15 bases. The V gene's germline CDR1 is SEHNR and CDR2 FQNEAQ (reference sequence). The CDR3 covers 15 residues. The CDR3 loop is CASSSAGTPPGELFF. The CDR3 DNA follows: TGTGCCAGCAGCTCCGCCGGGACTCCCCCCGGGGAGCTGTTTTTT.

J is TRBJ2-7 and V is TRBV12-3 or TRBV12-4; D possibly matches TRBD1 or TRBD2 (5 bases each). V was trimmed by 5 bases and J by 5 bases, leaving 13 bases between them. There are 13 residues in the CDR3. The CDR3 coding sequence is TGTGCCAGCAGTGTTTGGGGGAGAGACGAGCAGTACTTC. It translates to CASSVWGRDEQYF.

Comment on this clonotype: A single base separates this from a much larger clone, so it may be a read error. The genes are TRBV5-3 and TRBJ2-3; D ambiguous. TRBV5-3 belongs to the ORF category, with a function that is uncertain. This CDR3 spans 15 amino acids. The DNA for the CDR3 is TGTGCCAGCAGCTTTCAGCAGAGGAGTGCAGATACGCAGTATTTT. Translated, it gives CASSFQQRSADTQYF.

This chain uses TRBV7-9 with TRBJ2-2, with 7 positions matching TRBD2. V lost 0 bases and J lost 2; bases outside the gene matches: 6. Looked up from germline, CDR1 is SEHNR and CDR2 is FQNEAQ (reference sequence). CDR3 length equals 17 residues. The CDR3 DNA is TGTGCCAGCAGCTTAGCAGAGCGGGATTTCAACACCGGGGAGCTGTTTTTT. Its protein is CASSLAERDFNTGELFF.

This clonotype was seen a few times. The chain combines TRBV12-5 with TRBJ2-6; 10 bases map to TRBD1. Germline trimming cut 7 bases from V and 0 bases from J; bases unmatched to any gene: 9. The V gene's germline CDR1 is LGHNT and CDR2 FRNRAP. The CDR3 consists of 18 residues. CDR3 nucleotide sequence: TGTGCTAGTGTTATTGGGACAGGGGTCTTCTCTGGGGCCAACGTCCTGACTTTC. This sequence encodes CASVIGTGVFSGANVLTF.

V and J are TRBV20-1 and TRBJ2-7; D is uncertain. CDR3 length: 13 amino acids. Trimming pared 3 bases from V and 4 bases from J, leaving 13 bases between. Germline CDR1 is DFQATT and CDR2 is SNEGSKA (reference sequence). CDR3 DNA sequence: TGCAGTGCTAGTGGTAGGGATACGTACGAGCAGTACTTC. Its protein product is CSASGRDTYEQYF.

V gene TRBV5-1 combines with J gene TRBJ2-5, with a weak D call TRBD2 (6 bases). V lost 6 bases, J lost 2 bases, and 14 bases lay in between. This CDR3 comprises 14 residues. Per the germline V gene, CDR1 is SGHRS and CDR2 is YFSETQ. CDR3 region: CASIRWGDQETQYF. The CDR3 DNA reads as TGCGCCAGCATTAGGTGGGGGGATCAAGAGACCCAGTACTTC. Based on the CDR3 plus reference TRBV5-1 and TRBJ2-5, the full variable domain is KAGVTQTPRYLIKTRGQQVTLSCSPISGHRSVSWYQQTPGQGLQFLFEYFSETQRNKGNFPGRFSGRQFSNSRSEMNVSTLELGDSALYLCASIRWGDQETQYFGPGTRLLVL.

The chain carries TRBV4-3 and TRBJ1-2, with D hard to call. Trimming left V 0 bases short and J 1 base short, with 6 bases between. CDR1 LGHNA and CDR2 YSLEER come from the germline V gene. CDR3 length: 14 residues. CDR3 DNA sequence: TGCGCCAGCAGCCAAGAGAACAATAACTATGGCTACACCTTC. It codes for CASSQENNNYGYTF.

This clonotype was found a few times. The junction shows a germline mismatch at one end, possibly a read error. The chain uses TRBV7-6 and TRBJ2-5, with a tentative D call TRBD1 (6 bases). The CDR3 covers 17 residues. Germline CDR1 reads SGHVS; CDR2 reads FNYEAQ. The CDR3 region is CASSPVWRGTNQEPQYF. The CDR3 coding sequence is TGTGCCAGCAGCCCCGTTTGGCGTGGGACAAACCAAGAGCCCCAGTACTTC.

A single count supports this clonotype. No conserved phenylalanine or tryptophan is present at the end of the CDR3, so a read error is the likely explanation. Because the CDR3's place on the DNA is in doubt, the DNA is left out and the CDR3 is given as listed by TCRdb. V is TRBV7-9 and J is TRBJ2-2; TRBD1, the table's D call, lacks a check against the DNA. In germline, CDR1 is SEHNR, CDR2 FQNEAQ (reference sequence). The CDR3 is 15 amino acids long, termini counted. The CDR3 is CANAPGQELVGELNI.